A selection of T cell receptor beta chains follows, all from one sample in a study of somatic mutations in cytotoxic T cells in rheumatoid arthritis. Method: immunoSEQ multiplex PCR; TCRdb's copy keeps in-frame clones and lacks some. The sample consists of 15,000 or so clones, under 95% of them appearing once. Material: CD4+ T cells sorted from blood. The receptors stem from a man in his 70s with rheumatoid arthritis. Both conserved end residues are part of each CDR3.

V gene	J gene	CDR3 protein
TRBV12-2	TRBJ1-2	CASRLAKVGTGPLTNYGYTF
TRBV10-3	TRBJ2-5	CAISDSGTSGSGETQYF
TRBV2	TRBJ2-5	CASSAKLLGTGGTQYF
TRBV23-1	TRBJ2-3	CASSRLAPDTQYF
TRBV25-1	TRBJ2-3	CASSLNTDTQYF
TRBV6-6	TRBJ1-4	CASSYAQGATNEKLFF
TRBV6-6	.	CASSPPLGEQYF
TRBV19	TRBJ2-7	CASSDRGTGEQYF
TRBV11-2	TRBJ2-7	CASSLQDSLNEQYF
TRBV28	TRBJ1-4	CASSAGAPTNEKLFF
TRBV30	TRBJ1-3	CAWSPPEAGGNTIYF
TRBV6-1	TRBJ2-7	CASRKGLDYEQYF
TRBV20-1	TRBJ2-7	CSARDRGIKYF
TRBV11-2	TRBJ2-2	CASSLGVGVTGELFF
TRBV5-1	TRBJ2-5	CASTKTSGSLETQYF
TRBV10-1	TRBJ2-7	CASSVDGQGYEQYF
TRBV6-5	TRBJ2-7	CASSYRWEQYF
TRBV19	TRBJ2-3	CASSEASGASTQYF
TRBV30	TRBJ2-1	CACTGWSEQFF